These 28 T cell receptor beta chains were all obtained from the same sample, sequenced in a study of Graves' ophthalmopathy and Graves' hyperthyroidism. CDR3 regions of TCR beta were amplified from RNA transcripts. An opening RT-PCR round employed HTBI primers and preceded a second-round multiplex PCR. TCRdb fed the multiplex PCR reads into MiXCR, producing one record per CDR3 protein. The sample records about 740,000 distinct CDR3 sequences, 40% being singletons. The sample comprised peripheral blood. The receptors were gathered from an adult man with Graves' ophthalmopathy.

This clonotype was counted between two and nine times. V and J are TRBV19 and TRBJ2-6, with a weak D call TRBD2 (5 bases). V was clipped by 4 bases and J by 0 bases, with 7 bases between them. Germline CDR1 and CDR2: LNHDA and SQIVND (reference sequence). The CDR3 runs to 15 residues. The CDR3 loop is CASSKRASGANVLTF. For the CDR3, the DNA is TGTGCCAGTAGTAAGAGGGCCTCTGGGGCCAACGTCCTGACTTTC.

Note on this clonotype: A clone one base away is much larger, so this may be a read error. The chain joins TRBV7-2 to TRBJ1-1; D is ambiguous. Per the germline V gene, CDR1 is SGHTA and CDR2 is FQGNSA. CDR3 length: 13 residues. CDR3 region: CVSRSHRDTEAFF. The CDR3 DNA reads TGTGTCAGCAGGTCCCACCGGGACACTGAAGCTTTCTTT.

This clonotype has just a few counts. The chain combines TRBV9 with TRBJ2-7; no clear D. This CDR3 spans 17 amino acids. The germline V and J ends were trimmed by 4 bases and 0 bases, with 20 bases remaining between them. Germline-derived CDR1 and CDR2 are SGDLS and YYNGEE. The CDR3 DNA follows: TGTGCCAGCAGCCAAGATACGAAGTCCTTCAACTCCTACGAGCAGTACTTC. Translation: CASSQDTKSFNSYEQYF. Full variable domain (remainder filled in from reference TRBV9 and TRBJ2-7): DSGVTQTPKHLITATGQRVTLRCSPRSGDLSVYWYQQSLDQGLQFLIQYYNGEERAKGNILERFSAQQFPDLHSELNLSSLELGDSALYFCASSQDTKSFNSYEQYFGPGTRLTVT.

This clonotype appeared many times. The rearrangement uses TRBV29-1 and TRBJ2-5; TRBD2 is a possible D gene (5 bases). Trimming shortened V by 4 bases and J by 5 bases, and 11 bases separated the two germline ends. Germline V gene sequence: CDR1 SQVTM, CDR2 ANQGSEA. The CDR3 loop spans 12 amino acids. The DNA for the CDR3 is TGCAGCGTTGTCGCAACGGGGGAGACCCAGTACTTC. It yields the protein CSVVATGETQYF.

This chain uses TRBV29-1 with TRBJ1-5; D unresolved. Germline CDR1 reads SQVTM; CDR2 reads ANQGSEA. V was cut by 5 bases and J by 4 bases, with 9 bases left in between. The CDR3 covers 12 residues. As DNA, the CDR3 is TGCAGCGTTAGTGGGCCAAATCAGCCCCAGCATTTT. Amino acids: CSVSGPNQPQHF.

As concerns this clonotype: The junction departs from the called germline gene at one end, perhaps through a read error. CDR3 DNA: TGTGTCAGCACCGTTACCAGCACCTACGAGCAGTACTTC. Translation gives CVSTVTSTYEQYF. This rearrangement joins TRBV7-2 to TRBJ2-7; no clear D. CDR3 length: 13 amino acids. Germline V CDR1 and CDR2: SGHTA, FQGNSA.

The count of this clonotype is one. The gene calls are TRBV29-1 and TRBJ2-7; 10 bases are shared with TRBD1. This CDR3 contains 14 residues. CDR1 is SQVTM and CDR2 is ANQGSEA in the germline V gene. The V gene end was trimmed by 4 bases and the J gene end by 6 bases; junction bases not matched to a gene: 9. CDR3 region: CSVGGQGVSGEQYF. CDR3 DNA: TGCAGCGTTGGCGGACAGGGGGTCTCTGGCGAGCAGTACTTC.

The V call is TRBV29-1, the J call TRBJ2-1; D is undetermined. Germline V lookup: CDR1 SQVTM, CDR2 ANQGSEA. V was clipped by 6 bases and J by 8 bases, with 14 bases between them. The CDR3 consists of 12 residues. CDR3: CSVNPLGDEQFF. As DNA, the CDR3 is TGCAGCGTCAATCCCCTCGGAGATGAGCAGTTCTTC.

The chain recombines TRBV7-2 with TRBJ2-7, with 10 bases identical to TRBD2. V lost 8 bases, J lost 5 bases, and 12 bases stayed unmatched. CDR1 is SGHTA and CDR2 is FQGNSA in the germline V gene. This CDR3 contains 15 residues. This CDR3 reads CASSPPGLANHEQYF. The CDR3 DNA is TGTGCCAGCTCACCGCCGGGACTAGCGAACCACGAGCAGTACTTC.

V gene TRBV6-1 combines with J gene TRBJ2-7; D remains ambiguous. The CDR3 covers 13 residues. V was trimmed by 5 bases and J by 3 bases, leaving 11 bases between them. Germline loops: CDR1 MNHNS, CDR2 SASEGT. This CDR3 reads CASSPGINYEQYF. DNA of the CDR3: TGTGCCAGCAGTCCCGGAATAAACTACGAGCAGTACTTC.

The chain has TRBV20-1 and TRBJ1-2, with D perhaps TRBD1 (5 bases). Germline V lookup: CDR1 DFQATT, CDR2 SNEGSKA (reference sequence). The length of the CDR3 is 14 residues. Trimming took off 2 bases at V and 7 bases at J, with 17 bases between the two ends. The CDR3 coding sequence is TGCAGTGCTAGACAGGGCCGGGGTGGCGGTGGCTACACCTTC. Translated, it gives CSARQGRGGGGYTF.

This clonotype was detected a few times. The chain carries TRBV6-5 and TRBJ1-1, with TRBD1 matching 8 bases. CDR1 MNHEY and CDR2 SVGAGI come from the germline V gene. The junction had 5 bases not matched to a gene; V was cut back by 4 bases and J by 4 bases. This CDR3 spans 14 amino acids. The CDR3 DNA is TGTGCCAGCAGTTTCAGGGGGCTGAGCACTGAAGCTTTCTTT. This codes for CASSFRGLSTEAFF.

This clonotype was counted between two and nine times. CDR3 residues: CASSDRASGELFF. The CDR3 DNA sequence: TGTGCCAGCAGTGACAGGGCTTCCGGGGAGCTGTTTTTT. The chain recombines TRBV7-9 with TRBJ2-2; 7 nucleotides agree with TRBD1. The germline V gene encodes CDR1 SEHNR and CDR2 FQNEAQ (reference sequence). The J segment lost 6 bases and the V segment lost 6 bases, leaving 4 bases of the junction unmatched. This CDR3 contains 13 residues.

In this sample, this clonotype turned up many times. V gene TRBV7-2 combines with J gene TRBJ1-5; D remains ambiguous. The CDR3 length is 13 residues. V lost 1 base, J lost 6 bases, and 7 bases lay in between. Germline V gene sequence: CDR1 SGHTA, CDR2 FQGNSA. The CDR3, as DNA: TGTGCCAGCAGCTTAGAGCGGGCTCAGCCCCAGCATTTT. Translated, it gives CASSLERAQPQHF.

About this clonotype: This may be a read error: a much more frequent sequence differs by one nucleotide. CDR3 sequence reads: CASSIGRASTEAFF. The DNA for the CDR3 is TGTGCCAGTAGTATCGGCAGGGCGAGCACTGAAGCTTTCTTT. The gene calls are TRBV19 and TRBJ1-1, with D perhaps TRBD1 (5 bases). The V gene's germline CDR1 is LNHDA and CDR2 SQIVND (reference sequence). CDR3 length equals 14 residues. V lost 3 bases to trimming and J lost 4 bases, with 12 bases between them.

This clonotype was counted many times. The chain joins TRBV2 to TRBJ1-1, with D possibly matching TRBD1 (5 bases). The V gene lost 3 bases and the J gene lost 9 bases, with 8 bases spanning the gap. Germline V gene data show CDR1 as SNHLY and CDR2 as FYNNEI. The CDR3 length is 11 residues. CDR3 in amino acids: CASSDEGKAFF. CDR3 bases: TGTGCCAGCAGTGACGAGGGGAAAGCTTTCTTT.

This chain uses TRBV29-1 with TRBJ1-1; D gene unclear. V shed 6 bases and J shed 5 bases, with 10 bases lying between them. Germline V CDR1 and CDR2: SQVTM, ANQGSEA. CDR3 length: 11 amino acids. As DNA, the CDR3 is TGCAGCGTCTCATCGGGAACTGAAGCTTTCTTT. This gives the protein CSVSSGTEAFF. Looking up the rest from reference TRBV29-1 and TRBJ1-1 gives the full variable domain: SAVISQKPSRDICQRGTSLTIQCQVDSQVTMMFWYRQQPGQSLTLIATANQGSEATYESGFVIDKFPISRPNLTFSTLTVSNMSPEDSSIYLCSVSSGTEAFFGQGTRLTVV.

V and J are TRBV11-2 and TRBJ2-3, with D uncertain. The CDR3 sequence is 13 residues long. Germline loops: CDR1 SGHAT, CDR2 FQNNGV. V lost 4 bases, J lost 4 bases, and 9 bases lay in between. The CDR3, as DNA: TGTGCCAGCAGCTCAAGAGGTTCAGATACGCAGTATTTT. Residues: CASSSRGSDTQYF.

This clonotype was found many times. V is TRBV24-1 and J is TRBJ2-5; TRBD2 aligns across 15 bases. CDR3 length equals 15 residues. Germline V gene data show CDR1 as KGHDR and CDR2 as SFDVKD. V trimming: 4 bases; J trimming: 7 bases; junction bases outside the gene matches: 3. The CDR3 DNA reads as TGTGCCACCAGTGACTCGGGACTAGCGGGAGGGACCCAGTACTTC. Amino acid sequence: CATSDSGLAGGTQYF.

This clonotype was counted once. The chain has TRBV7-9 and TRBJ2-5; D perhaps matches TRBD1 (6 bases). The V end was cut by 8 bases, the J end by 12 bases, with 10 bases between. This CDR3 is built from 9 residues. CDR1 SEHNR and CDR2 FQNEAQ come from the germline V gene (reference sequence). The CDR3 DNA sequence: TGTGCCAGCCCAGGGGCCAAGTACTTC. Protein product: CASPGAKYF.

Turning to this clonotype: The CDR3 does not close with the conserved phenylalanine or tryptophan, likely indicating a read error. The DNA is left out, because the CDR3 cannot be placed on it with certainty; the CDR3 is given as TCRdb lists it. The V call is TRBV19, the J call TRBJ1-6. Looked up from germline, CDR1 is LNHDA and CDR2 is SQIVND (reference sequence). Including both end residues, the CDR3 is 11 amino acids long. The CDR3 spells CASTRQDPPIS.

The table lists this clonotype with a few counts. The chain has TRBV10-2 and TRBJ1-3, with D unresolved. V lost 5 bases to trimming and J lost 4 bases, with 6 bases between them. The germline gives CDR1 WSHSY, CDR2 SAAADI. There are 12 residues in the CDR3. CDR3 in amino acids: CASSTTGNTIYF. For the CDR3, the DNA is TGCGCCAGCAGTACTACCGGAAACACCATATATTTT.

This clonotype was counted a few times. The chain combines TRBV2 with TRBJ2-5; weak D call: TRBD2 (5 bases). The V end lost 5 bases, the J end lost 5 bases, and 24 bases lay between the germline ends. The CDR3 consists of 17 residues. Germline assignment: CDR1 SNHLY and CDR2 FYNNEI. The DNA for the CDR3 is TGTGCCAGCAGTTACACGGGGATGACGGCACAATGGGAGACCCAGTACTTC. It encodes CASSYTGMTAQWETQYF.

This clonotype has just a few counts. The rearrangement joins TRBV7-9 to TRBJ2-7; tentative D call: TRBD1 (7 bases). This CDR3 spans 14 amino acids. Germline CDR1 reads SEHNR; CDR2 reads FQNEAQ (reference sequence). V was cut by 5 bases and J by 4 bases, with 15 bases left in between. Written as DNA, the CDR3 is TGTGCCAGCAGCCGGGGCAGGGGGGTGTACGAGCAGTACTTC. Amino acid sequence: CASSRGRGVYEQYF.

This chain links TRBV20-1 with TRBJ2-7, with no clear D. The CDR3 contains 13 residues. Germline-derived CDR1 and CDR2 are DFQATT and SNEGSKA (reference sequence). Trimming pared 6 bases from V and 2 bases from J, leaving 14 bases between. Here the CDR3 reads CSATWTETYEQYF. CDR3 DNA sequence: TGCAGTGCAACCTGGACGGAAACCTACGAGCAGTACTTC.

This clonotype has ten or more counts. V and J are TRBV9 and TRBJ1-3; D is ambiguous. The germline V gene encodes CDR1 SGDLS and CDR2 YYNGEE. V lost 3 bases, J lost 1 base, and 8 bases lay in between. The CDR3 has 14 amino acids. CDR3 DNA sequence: TGTGCCAGCAGCGCAGAGGCTTCTGGAAACACCATATATTTT. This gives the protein CASSAEASGNTIYF.

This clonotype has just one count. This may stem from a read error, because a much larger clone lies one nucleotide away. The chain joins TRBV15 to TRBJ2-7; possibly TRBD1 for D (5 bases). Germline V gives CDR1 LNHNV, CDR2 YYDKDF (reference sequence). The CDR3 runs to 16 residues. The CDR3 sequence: CATGRDRRQGSREQYF. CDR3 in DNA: TGTGCCACCGGCAGAGATCGACGGCAGGGTTCGAGGGAGCAGTACTTC.

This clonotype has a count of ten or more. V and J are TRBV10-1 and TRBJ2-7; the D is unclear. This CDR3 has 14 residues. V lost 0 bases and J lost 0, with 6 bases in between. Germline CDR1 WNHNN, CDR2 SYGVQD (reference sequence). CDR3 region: CASSESVGSYEQYF. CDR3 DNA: TGCGCCAGCAGTGAGTCAGTGGGCTCCTACGAGCAGTACTTC.